This paragraph reports one T cell receptor (beta chain). Its antigen is unidentified. This sample stems from a study of cytomegalovirus exposure and HLA in healthy donors. Study-wide results and limits: Several of the most significant clusters were apparently associated with common viral pathogens in a later analysis. Approximately 160 TCR beta chains were listed as cytomegalovirus-associated.

The PCR had 60 Vbeta and 13 Jbeta primers. Here immunoSEQ multiplex PCR was the method, and the copy in TCRdb shows in-frame clones only, minus some. This table has under 200,000 clones, 75% to 90% appearing once. The germline V gene encodes CDR1 SEHNR and CDR2 FQNEAQ (reference sequence). Trimming cost V 4 bases and J 8 bases, with 9 bases left between them. CDR3 size: 12 residues. The sequenced sample was PBMCs. This chain connects TRBV7-9 to TRBJ2-1; a possible D gene is TRBD2 (5 bases). The sequence was obtained from a human donor in good health. The CDR3 DNA reads as TGTGCCAGCAGCTCAACTAGTGATGAGCAGTTCTTC. Amino acid sequence: CASSSTSDEQFF.